This TCR beta chain was sequenced during a study of blood T cells in healthy people across ages. A sample-barcoded 5' primer and a J-beta primer mix were used in a second PCR of about 7 to 12 cycles. TCRdb reanalysed the 5' RACE reads using MiXCR and keeps one entry per CDR3 protein. The sample lists some 550,000 distinct CDR3 sequences, 47% occurring once. V was cut by 2 bases and J by 8 bases, with 10 bases left in between. CDR1 is DFQATT and CDR2 is SNEGSKA in the germline V gene (reference sequence). The CDR3 covers 12 residues. The study, taken as a whole, reports: Greater diversity and more naive CD4+ cells were seen in long-lived donors than in aged donors.

This clonotype was picked up a small number of times. Its antigen is not known. Sequencing input: blood. The clonotype originates from a man at least 80 years old in good health. The genes are TRBV20-1 and TRBJ2-1; D gene unclear. The CDR3 DNA sequence: TGCAGTGCTAGACACGCCCCCGATGAGCAGTTCTTC. Amino acids: CSARHAPDEQFF.